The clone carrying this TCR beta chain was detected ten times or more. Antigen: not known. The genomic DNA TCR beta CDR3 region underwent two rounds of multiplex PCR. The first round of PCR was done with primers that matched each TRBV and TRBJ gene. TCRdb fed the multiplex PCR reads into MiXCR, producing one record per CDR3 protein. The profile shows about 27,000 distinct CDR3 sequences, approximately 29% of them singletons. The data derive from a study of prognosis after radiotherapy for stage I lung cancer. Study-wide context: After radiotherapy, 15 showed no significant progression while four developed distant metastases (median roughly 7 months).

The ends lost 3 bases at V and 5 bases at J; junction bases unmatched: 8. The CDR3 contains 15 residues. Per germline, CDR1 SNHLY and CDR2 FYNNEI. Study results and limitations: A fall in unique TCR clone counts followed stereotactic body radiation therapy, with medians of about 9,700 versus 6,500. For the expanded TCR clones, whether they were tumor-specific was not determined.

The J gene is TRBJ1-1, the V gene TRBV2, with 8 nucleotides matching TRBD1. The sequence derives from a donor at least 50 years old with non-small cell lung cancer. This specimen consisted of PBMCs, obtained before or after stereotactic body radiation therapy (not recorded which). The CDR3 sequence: CASSDSRGQGTEAFF. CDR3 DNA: TGTGCCAGCAGTGACTCCAGGGGGCAGGGAACTGAAGCTTTCTTT.